A single sample gave rise to the 19 T cell receptor beta chains below, sequenced in a study of T cells in Graves' hyperthyroidism and ophthalmopathy. Template material for amplifying TCR beta CDR3 regions consisted of RNA transcripts. HTBI primers were the set used in a first-round RT-PCR of the TCR CDR3. Using its own MiXCR run on the multiplex PCR reads, TCRdb lists one record per CDR3 protein. This sample yields under 550,000 distinct CDR3 sequences, of which roughly 15% are seen a single time; 5% to 6% belongs to the top ten. The sequencing sample was made of blood. The receptor set was obtained from a woman aged 18-35 years with Graves' hyperthyroidism.

This clonotype was counted at least ten times. This sequence joins TRBV6-1 and TRBJ1-2; D remains ambiguous. There are 11 residues in the CDR3. Trimming took 7 bases from V and 2 from J, leaving 5 bases between them. Germline V gene sequence: CDR1 MNHNS, CDR2 SASEGT. CDR3 bases: TGTGCCAGCAAACAGAACTATGGCTACACCTTC. It yields the protein CASKQNYGYTF.

To note about this clonotype: This may be a read error, as it is one base from a much larger clone. This chain links TRBV27 with TRBJ2-7, with TRBD1 as a possible D gene (6 bases). The J call is uncertain, as TRBJ2-1 better fits the DNA end. The CDR3 has 14 amino acids. The germline V gene encodes CDR1 MNHEY and CDR2 SMNVEV (reference sequence). The CDR3 is CASSLTGISYEQFF. The DNA of the CDR3 is TGTGCCAGCAGTTTGACAGGTATCTCCTACGAGCAGTTCTTC.

This clonotype appeared a few times. A read error may produce the germline difference seen at one junction end. This chain connects TRBV6-5 to TRBJ2-2; the match to TRBD1 covers 8 bases. The CDR3 covers 15 residues. In germline, CDR1 is MNHEY, CDR2 SVGAGI. The CDR3 DNA is TGTGCCAGCAGTTCTACAGGGGGTGGAACCGGGGAGCTGCTTTTT. Translated: CASSSTGGGTGELLF.

This clonotype was counted ten times or more. The chain is built from TRBV11-2 and TRBJ1-1; 7 bases fit TRBD1. Germline V lookup: CDR1 SGHAT, CDR2 FQNNGV. This CDR3 contains 12 residues. V gave up 5 bases and J gave up 10 bases; unmatched junction bases: 7. CDR3 in DNA: TGTGCCAGCAGCCCAAACAGGGGAAGAGCTTTCTTT. Translation: CASSPNRGRAFF. The whole variable domain, remainder taken from reference TRBV11-2 and TRBJ1-1, is EAGVAQSPRYKIIEKRQSVAFWCNPISGHATLYWYQQILGQGPKLLIQFQNNGVVDDSQLPKDRFSAERLKGVDSTLKIQPAKLEDSAVYLCASSPNRGRAFFGQGTRLTVV.

This clonotype was observed a few times. V usage is TRBV19 and J usage is TRBJ2-3, with a possible D match to TRBD1 (6 bases). Germline lookup yields CDR1 LNHDA and CDR2 SQIVND (reference sequence). The CDR3 loop spans 15 amino acids. V was clipped by 1 base and J by 1 base, with 9 bases between them. CDR3 DNA sequence: TGTGCCAGTAGTATAGGAGGGGGTGGCACAGATACGCAGTATTTT. Translation: CASSIGGGGTDTQYF.

This clonotype was counted ten times or more. This chain connects TRBV6-1 to TRBJ2-7; maybe TRBD1 (6 bases). V was clipped by 5 bases and J by 7 bases, with 12 bases between them. Germline assignment: CDR1 MNHNS and CDR2 SASEGT. The CDR3 loop spans 12 amino acids. The CDR3 nucleotides are TGTGCCAGCAGTACAGGGTCTTGGGAGCAGTACTTC. Its translation: CASSTGSWEQYF.

In its sample, this clonotype was seen a few times. The chain couples TRBV19 to TRBJ2-7; 14 bases map to TRBD2. The germline gives CDR1 LNHDA, CDR2 SQIVND (reference sequence). The trim removed 4 bases at V and 3 bases at J, leaving 17 bases unmatched. The CDR3 has 20 amino acids. The CDR3 DNA reads TGTGCCAGTAGTACCGGGACTCCGGGAGGGACTAGCGGGAGTCTCTACGAGCAGTACTTC. It is translated as CASSTGTPGGTSGSLYEQYF.

Details on this clonotype: A much bigger clone sits one base away, suggesting this may be a read error. The chain carries TRBV11-2 and TRBJ1-2; no firm D call. The CDR3 is 15 amino acids. Germline-derived CDR1 and CDR2 are SGHAT and FQNNGV. CDR3 sequence reads: CASSLVLRPSYGYAF. The DNA of the CDR3 is TGTGCCAGCAGCTTAGTTCTTCGACCGAGCTATGGCTACGCCTTC.

This clonotype was seen ten or more times. The rearrangement links TRBV13 to TRBJ1-3, with D unresolved. The V gene lost 2 bases and the J gene lost 0 bases, with 8 bases spanning the gap. Germline lookup yields CDR1 PRHDT and CDR2 FYEKMQ (reference sequence). This CDR3 contains 15 residues. The CDR3 DNA reads as TGTGCCAGCAGCTTATTGTCCTACTCTGGAAACACCATATATTTT. Its translation is CASSLLSYSGNTIYF.

This chain links TRBV19 with TRBJ1-1; D gene ambiguous. V shed 7 bases and J shed 3 bases, with 18 bases lying between them. The V gene's germline CDR1 is LNHDA and CDR2 SQIVND (reference sequence). The CDR3 has 15 amino acids. This chain's CDR3 is CASTGPQDGHTEAFF. Written as DNA, the CDR3 is TGTGCCAGTACCGGGCCTCAAGACGGACACACTGAAGCTTTCTTT.

This clonotype showed up many times. This sequence joins TRBV6-1 and TRBJ2-7, with 8 positions matching TRBD2. Germline V gene sequence: CDR1 MNHNS, CDR2 SASEGT. Trimming cost V 4 bases and J 2 bases; bases outside gene matches: 19. The CDR3 is made up of 19 amino acids. As DNA, the CDR3 is TGTGCCAGCAGTGGACAGACTTTGGGGGCCGGGAGGGCGCCCTACGAGCAGTACTTC. Translated, it gives CASSGQTLGAGRAPYEQYF.

This clonotype was seen only a few times. The chain joins TRBV11-2 to TRBJ2-1, with TRBD2 matching over 8 bases. The CDR3 runs 16 residues. Germline V gene data show CDR1 as SGHAT and CDR2 as FQNNGV. The V segment lost 4 bases and the J segment 1 base; nucleotides outside the gene matches: 6. CDR3: CASSYIGTSSYNEQFF. The CDR3 DNA is TGTGCCAGCAGCTATATCGGGACTAGTTCCTACAATGAGCAGTTCTTC.

This chain links TRBV5-6 with TRBJ2-1; the D is unclear. Germline-derived CDR1 and CDR2 are SGHDT and YYEEEE. The CDR3 contains 14 residues. Trimming took off 7 bases at V and 0 bases at J, with 11 bases between the two ends. CDR3 sequence reads: CASRYRSSYNEQFF. CDR3 nucleotides: TGTGCCAGCCGTTATAGGAGCTCCTACAATGAGCAGTTCTTC.

Only a few counts were recorded for this clonotype. The CDR3 is CAWGKPLASGSYEQYF. CDR3 nucleotides: TGTGCCTGGGGCAAACCCCTGGCTAGCGGGAGTTACGAGCAGTACTTC. This chain connects TRBV30 to TRBJ2-7; 10 nucleotides line up with TRBD2. The CDR3 sequence is 16 residues long. Germline CDR1 and CDR2: GTSNPN and SVGIG (reference sequence). V was pared by 5 bases and J by 4 bases, with 14 bases of the junction left unmatched.

This clonotype occurred a few times. The CDR3 region is CAISEGQGLAQYF. The CDR3, as DNA: TGTGCCATCAGTGAGGGACAGGGGTTGGCGCAGTACTTC. The chain joins TRBV10-3 to TRBJ2-7, with TRBD1 identical over 9 bases. The CDR3 covers 13 residues. In germline, CDR1 is ENHRY, CDR2 SYGVKD. The V segment lost 2 bases and the J segment 9 bases; nucleotides outside the gene matches: 5.

There are many counts of this clonotype. V usage is TRBV30 and J usage is TRBJ1-4; D is ambiguous. The V gene's germline CDR1 is GTSNPN and CDR2 SVGIG (reference sequence). The CDR3 totals 13 residues. V was shortened by 8 bases and J by 7 bases, with 17 bases between the two germline ends. CDR3 amino acids: CAGTGSFTEKLFF. In DNA, the CDR3 is TGTGCCGGAACCGGGAGTTTCACTGAAAAACTGTTTTTT.

This clonotype was found a few times. This chain links TRBV4-1 with TRBJ2-7, with D possibly being TRBD1 (5 bases). V lost 0 bases to trimming and J lost 2 bases, with 11 bases between them. Germline-derived CDR1 and CDR2 are MGHRA and YSYEKL. The CDR3 runs to 15 residues. As DNA, the CDR3 is TGCGCCAGCAGCCAAGACGAGGACATCGCCTACGAGCAGTACTTC. It codes for CASSQDEDIAYEQYF.

The rearrangement joins TRBV20-1 to TRBJ2-3, with 9 bases aligning to TRBD1. Germline V lookup: CDR1 DFQATT, CDR2 SNEGSKA (reference sequence). With 6 bases clipped from V and 4 bases from J, the junction kept 11 bases outside the gene matches. This CDR3 has 15 amino acids. CDR3 sequence: CSARNRDRAPDTQYF. The CDR3 coding sequence is TGCAGTGCGAGAAACCGGGACAGGGCTCCAGATACGCAGTATTTT.

In its sample, this clonotype was seen many times. V and J are TRBV2 and TRBJ2-3; D is ambiguous. Per the germline V gene, CDR1 is SNHLY and CDR2 is FYNNEI. The CDR3 is 13 residues long. Trimming took off 8 bases at V and 0 bases at J, with 9 bases between the two ends. Here the CDR3 reads CASAAASTDTQYF. As DNA, the CDR3 is TGTGCCAGCGCGGCGGCTAGCACAGATACGCAGTATTTT.